This paragraph covers one TCR beta chain sequence. This clone was recorded a few times. Its antigen is still unknown. The sequenced fragment ends 3 residues before the CDR3 boundary, so the rest is inferred from the germline J gene. This sample was taken from a study of T cell clonality in common variable immunodeficiency (dated by TCRdb to 2014 to 2015). The investigation overall reported the following: TCRbeta clonality was higher in CVID subjects than in healthy controls (t-test p = 0.018), and the increase was most characteristic of about a third of subjects. According to the authors, figuring out what caused the increased clonality in CVID would require sequencing the repertoires of T cell subpopulations. Although equal DNA input was used, an average of roughly 80,000 unique sequences per sample was obtained for controls, compared with 30,000 to 35,000 for CVID samples. Reportedly, TCRbeta sequences from CVID had fewer deletions and N-nucleotide insertions, and highly modified clones with 13 or more V deletions were absent from CVID. Patient heterogeneity within the CVID cohort put limits on correlating repertoire features with clinical complications. Fewer TCRbeta clones were shared among CVID subjects than among healthy controls (p < 0.0001).

Its CDR3 holds 14 amino acids, cysteine through phenylalanine. Of the CDR3's DNA, 33 bases were read; they are in frame from base 1. CDR1 and CDR2 were assigned from the germline V gene as SNHLY and FYNNEI. V loses 7 bases, J loses 1 base, and the germline ends lie 13 bases apart. CVID samples and control samples contributed equivalent amounts of genomic DNA as sequencing input. For every sample, a 60 bp segment covering the rearranged TCRbeta CDR3 region was amplified and then sequenced. The immunoSEQ assay, a bias-corrected multiplex PCR with high-throughput sequencing, was employed for TCRbeta amplification. The paper's data handling went like this. Every unique nucleotide sequence counted as a clone and was annotated with V, D and J genes, copy number and frequency. Sequences were labeled productive if in frame, and non-productive if out of frame or containing stop codons. As previously described, clonality was calculated on the basis of Shannon's entropy. The predicted amino acid sequences of productive clones were used to derive the mean CDR3 Kyte-Doolittle hydropathy. The R hclust function was used to hierarchically cluster scaled V gene usage with Manhattan distance and complete linkage. Clone sharing by CDR3 amino acid sequence was assessed by resampling 12 repertoires per group over 100 rounds. The repertoires were screened for over 60 published EBV-specific TCRbeta sequences and 200 to 250 published CMV-specific TCRbeta sequences. Analysis left out a couple of CVID samples that produced under 10,000 sequences, so about 41 CVID repertoires remained. What TCRdb holds here is the immuneACCESS table cut down to in-frame rearrangements. Part of the clones is not present; checked against another copy, under half of the missing clones reflect an unresolved V gene, and the others are unexplained. V and J calls plus clone size are reproduced from that table; the DNA served to infer D and trimming. For this sample, fewer than 50,000 clones are listed, none of them singletons. Around 1.4% of the sample is taken by the ten largest.

Most CVID patients and most healthy controls were of Caucasian heritage. Heparinized peripheral whole blood samples of roughly 5 to 8.5 ml were obtained from each donor. Genomic DNA from adults with common variable immune deficiency (CVID) and from healthy adult controls was used for sequencing of TCRbeta CDR3 repertoires. There were about 22 healthy adult volunteers in the control group (12 female and approximately ten male), ranging in age from roughly 20 to 70 years, with a mean age of roughly 35. Diluted blood was density-centrifuged over Hypaque 1077 or Ficoll-Paque to isolate peripheral blood mononuclear cells. Unsorted mononuclear cells served as the source of genomic DNA, which was extracted either by Qiagen column purification or by a centrifugation-based method.

The sequence was obtained from a person aged 18-69 years in good health. The chain uses TRBV2 and TRBJ1-1; the best D guess is TRBD1, with 5 bases matching. The sample taken for sequencing was peripheral blood mononuclear cells. This receptor has the CDR3 CASTRGQTNTEAFF. CDR3 bases read: TGTGCCAGCACAAGGGGCCAGACGAACACTGAA.